The rows below give T cell receptor beta chains drawn from one sample of a study of response to subunit inactivated influenza vaccine. One entry per CDR3 protein, called by TCRdb with MiXCR from the RT-PCR reads. This repertoire shows more than 500,000 distinct CDR3 sequences, 11% found once; its top ten account for approximately 11%. The same sample was also used in a study of T cells expressing NK-cell markers.

Sequences were derived from PBMCs from blood, sampled on the day of vaccination. Every receptor here comes from a man in his fifties who received an inactivated influenza vaccine. Both conserved end residues are part of each CDR3. A D gene is named only where the DNA matches it firmly. Rows may omit the clone size; those that give it use once, few, many or a size class.

j_call clone_size d_call cdr3_length v_call cdr3_aa cdr3_nt
TRBJ2-2 - - 16 TRBV28 CASIGAGRTNTGELFF TGTGCCAGCATTGGAGCTGGAAGGACGAACACCGGGGAGCTGTTTTTT
TRBJ1-5 few - 12 TRBV20-1 CSARVGQQPQHF TGCAGTGCTAGGGTTGGACAACAGCCCCAGCATTTT
TRBJ1-5 few - 14 TRBV20-1 CSARTGASNQPQHF TGCAGTGCTAGGACTGGGGCCTCTAATCAGCCCCAGCATTTT
TRBJ2-1 - - 13 TRBV7-2 CASGLWAYNEQFF TGTGCCAGCGGTCTTTGGGCCTACAATGAGCAGTTCTTC
TRBJ2-5 few - 15 TRBV7-9 CASSLTLGYQETQYF TGTGCCAGCAGCTTAACACTGGGGTACCAAGAGACCCAGTACTTC
TRBJ2-4 - - 15 TRBV29-1 CSVVGFSLAKNIQYF TGCAGCGTTGTAGGGTTCTCCCTAGCCAAAAACATTCAGTACTTC
TRBJ1-5 - - 16 TRBV12-3/TRBV12-4 CASRAKSAQGAQPQHF TGTGCCAGCAGAGCAAAGTCCGCACAGGGTGCTCAGCCCCAGCATTTT
TRBJ2-1 - - 13 TRBV27 CASSLWPYNEQFF TGTGCCAGCAGTTTATGGCCCTACAATGAGCAGTTCTTC
TRBJ1-5 - TRBD1 14 TRBV5-1 CANLDRVGHQPQHF TGCGCCAACCTGGACAGGGTCGGCCATCAGCCCCAGCATTTT
TRBJ2-7 - TRBD1 16 TRBV28 CASSASGTGGTYEQYF TGTGCCAGCAGTGCCTCGGGGACAGGGGGTACCTACGAGCAGTACTTC
TRBJ2-6 few - 15 TRBV12-3/TRBV12-4 CASSSRRTGANVLTF TGTGCCAGCAGTTCGAGACGCACTGGGGCCAACGTCCTGACTTTC
TRBJ2-7 - - 14 TRBV7-2 CASKRNFESYEQYF TGTGCCAGCAAGCGGAACTTCGAATCCTACGAGCAGTACTTC
TRBJ2-7 - - 13 TRBV6-5 CASSYTGTHEQYF TGTGCCAGCAGTTACACTGGGACCCACGAGCAGTACTTC
TRBJ2-7 few TRBD1 15 TRBV5-1 CASSLDWGGEKGATF TGCGCCAGCAGCTTGGACTGGGGCGGTGAGAAGGGGGCCACCTTC
TRBJ2-1 - - 15 TRBV7-2 CASSLLREPYNEQFF TGTGCCAGCAGCTTATTAAGGGAACCCTACAATGAGCAGTTCTTC
TRBJ1-1 few - 16 TRBV7-9 CASSTLKQGLNTEAFF TGTGCCAGCAGCACCCTGAAACAGGGCTTGAACACTGAAGCTTTCTTT
TRBJ2-3 few TRBD1 14 TRBV20-1 CSARAGGVPDTQYF TGCAGTGCTAGGGCAGGGGGCGTCCCAGATACGCAGTATTTT
TRBJ2-3 - TRBD2 13 TRBV5-1 CASSPGEGDTQYF TGCGCCAGCAGTCCGGGGGAGGGAGATACGCAGTATTTT
TRBJ2-1 few TRBD2 16 TRBV6-2/TRBV6-3 CASDGRGGGTYNEQFF TGTGCCAGCGACGGTCGGGGCGGGGGGACCTACAATGAGCAGTTCTTC
TRBJ2-7 - - 15 TRBV29-1 CSVAKRWGSEYEQYF TGCAGCGTTGCCAAAAGGTGGGGGTCGGAATACGAGCAGTACTTC
TRBJ2-2 few - 13 TRBV4-1 CASSQRGVGELFF TGCGCCAGCAGCCAAAGGGGGGTCGGGGAGCTGTTTTTT
TRBJ2-2 few - 14 TRBV19 CASSIVTGTGELFF TGTGCCAGTAGTATAGTGACAGGCACCGGGGAGCTGTTTTTT
TRBJ2-1 - - 15 TRBV6-2/TRBV6-3 CASSYKQGVDNEQFF TGTGCCAGCAGTTACAAACAGGGAGTGGACAATGAGCAGTTCTTC
TRBJ2-1 - - 13 TRBV5-1 CASSTMDSNEQFF TGCGCCAGCAGCACCATGGACAGCAATGAGCAGTTCTTC
TRBJ2-7 - TRBD2 15 TRBV28 CASSHRGVISYEQYF TGTGCCAGCAGCCACCGGGGGGTGATCTCCTACGAGCAGTACTTC
TRBJ2-1 few - 13 TRBV29-1 CSVVADWYNEQFF TGCAGCGTTGTAGCGGACTGGTACAATGAGCAGTTCTTC
TRBJ2-5 - - 14 TRBV7-6 CASSLWALQETQYF TGTGCCAGCAGCTTATGGGCCCTCCAAGAGACCCAGTACTTC
TRBJ1-4 many - 13 TRBV5-6 CASSRDTSEKLFF TGTGCCAGCAGCCGGGATACGAGTGAAAAACTGTTTTTT
TRBJ1-1 - - 14 TRBV7-2 CASGLVQGWTEAFF TGTGCCAGCGGCTTAGTTCAGGGGTGGACTGAAGCTTTCTTT
TRBJ2-5 - TRBD2 17 TRBV4-2 CASSQERPGLAEQTQYF TGTGCCAGCAGCCAAGAACGACCTGGACTAGCGGAACAGACCCAGTACTTC
TRBJ2-3 - TRBD2 14 TRBV5-4 CASRTTSTVGTQYF TGTGCCAGCAGAACGACTAGCACCGTAGGTACGCAGTATTTT
TRBJ2-1 - TRBD2 15 TRBV29-1 CSVGGTSGNNNEQFF TGCAGCGTTGGGGGGACTAGCGGGAACAACAATGAGCAGTTCTTC
TRBJ2-2 few - 14 TRBV20-1 CSAKTAPNTGELFF TGCAGTGCTAAAACAGCCCCGAACACCGGGGAGCTGTTTTTT
TRBJ2-5 - - 15 TRBV20-1 CSALGGGGDGETQYF TGCAGTGCGCTAGGGGGCGGCGGGGATGGGGAGACCCAGTACTTC
TRBJ2-7 - - 17 TRBV7-2 CASSSRDSGKPHYEQYF TGTGCCAGCAGCTCCCGGGATAGCGGAAAACCCCACTACGAGCAGTACTTC
TRBJ2-3 few TRBD2 19 TRBV11-2 CASSSTGTSGGGNTDTQYF TGTGCCAGCAGCTCAACCGGGACTAGCGGGGGGGGGAACACAGATACGCAGTATTTT
TRBJ2-1 - TRBD2 16 TRBV6-1 CASRGWASGGYNEQFF TGTGCCAGCAGAGGTTGGGCTAGCGGGGGTTACAATGAGCAGTTCTTC
TRBJ1-1 many - 14 TRBV5-1 CASSRGQMNTEAFF TGCGCCAGCAGCCGCGGTCAAATGAACACTGAAGCTTTCTTT
TRBJ2-7 few TRBD2 17 TRBV28 CASSLRSLAGGRREQYF TGTGCCAGCAGTTTACGGTCACTAGCGGGAGGCCGTCGGGAGCAGTACTTC
TRBJ2-7 few - 14 TRBV7-2 CASSFQGTNYEQYF TGTGCCAGCAGCTTCCAGGGGACCAACTACGAGCAGTACTTC
TRBJ2-1 few - 15 TRBV27 CASSFEVISYNEQFF TGTGCCAGCAGTTTTGAGGTAATCTCCTACAATGAGCAGTTCTTC
TRBJ1-2 - TRBD1 16 TRBV12-3/TRBV12-4 CASSLGQGARNYGYTF TGTGCCAGCAGTTTAGGACAGGGGGCTCGGAACTATGGCTACACCTTC
TRBJ1-2 - TRBD1 15 TRBV28 CASRVGSTGGYGYTF TGTGCCAGCAGAGTAGGGAGCACAGGGGGCTATGGCTACACCTTC
TRBJ2-1 - TRBD2 16 TRBV7-3 CASSLDSLAGRGEQFF TGTGCCAGCAGCTTAGATTCACTAGCGGGGCGGGGTGAGCAGTTCTTC
TRBJ2-5 few - 13 TRBV5-1 CASSFGMRETQYF TGCGCCAGCAGCTTCGGGATGCGGGAGACCCAGTACTTC
TRBJ2-1 - TRBD2 14 TRBV15 CATSGLGLVDEQFF TGTGCCACCAGCGGCCTCGGACTAGTCGATGAGCAGTTCTTC
TRBJ2-1 - TRBD2 17 TRBV7-9 CASSRTSGGVGYNEQFF TGTGCCAGCAGCAGGACTAGCGGGGGGGTCGGCTACAATGAGCAGTTCTTC
TRBJ2-7 many TRBD1 15 TRBV5-1 CASSTGTGLIYEQYF TGCGCCAGCAGCACTGGGACAGGGCTAATCTACGAGCAGTACTTC
TRBJ2-1 few TRBD1 13 TRBV7-9 CASSLRDRPEQFF TGTGCCAGCAGCCTCCGGGACAGGCCGGAGCAGTTCTTC
TRBJ2-1 few TRBD1 20 TRBV12-3/TRBV12-4 CASSSRAHRSGTGIGGEQFF TGTGCCAGCAGTTCCCGAGCACACCGATCGGGGACAGGGATTGGTGGTGAGCAGTTCTTC
TRBJ2-1 few - 14 TRBV6-2/TRBV6-3 CASSDADRDNEQFF TGTGCCAGCAGCGACGCGGACAGAGACAATGAGCAGTTCTTC
TRBJ1-2 few TRBD1 15 TRBV9 CASSPQDRDGYGYTF TGTGCCAGCAGCCCCCAGGACAGGGATGGCTATGGCTACACCTTC
TRBJ2-3 many TRBD1 14 TRBV12-3/TRBV12-4 CASRLTGSTDTQYF TGTGCCAGCAGGCTGACAGGGAGCACAGATACGCAGTATTTT
TRBJ2-3 - TRBD2 14 TRBV5-1 CASFLAGGTDTQYF TGCGCCAGTTTCCTAGCGGGGGGAACAGATACGCAGTATTTT
TRBJ1-4 - - 15 TRBV7-9 CASSLVQGVGEKLFF TGTGCCAGCAGCTTAGTCCAAGGAGTGGGGGAAAAACTGTTTTTT
TRBJ2-1 few - 16 TRBV28 CASSITIESTYNEQFF TGTGCCAGCAGTATCACAATCGAGTCAACCTACAATGAGCAGTTCTTC
TRBJ2-1 - - 16 TRBV27 CASSPYGSGNYNEQFF TGTGCCAGCAGCCCCTATGGCAGCGGAAATTACAATGAGCAGTTCTTC
TRBJ1-4 few - 13 TRBV30 CAWSGQFNEKLFF TGTGCCTGGAGTGGCCAGTTTAATGAAAAACTGTTTTTT
TRBJ2-1 - - 16 TRBV4-3 CASSPSPGRFYNEQFF TGCGCCAGCAGCCCCTCTCCGGGACGGTTCTACAATGAGCAGTTCTTC
TRBJ2-5 few TRBD2 11 TRBV10-3 CAAQGGETQYF TGTGCCGCGCAGGGAGGGGAGACCCAGTACTTC